This record concerns one T cell receptor beta chain sequence. Its cognate antigen is unknown. The data are from a study of T cell responses to AZD1222 COVID-19 vaccine. Study-level points and caveats: Most donors were white British and more were female, and clonal diversity was possibly underestimated. Reports say nearly half of spike-specific TCRs go after unmutated variant regions.

Here immunoSEQ multiplex PCR was the method, and the copy in TCRdb shows in-frame clones only, minus some. The data hold 60,000 to 70,000 clones, with roughly four fifths observed a single time. The CDR3 is made up of 14 amino acids. Unmatched junction bases numbered 13, after V lost 10 bases and J lost 5 bases. Germline CDR1 MNHEY, CDR2 SVGAGI. The chain links TRBV6-5 to TRBJ2-5, with 7 bases aligning to TRBD1. The receptor was derived from an adult in good health. The material sequenced was peripheral blood, taken on day 0 of AZD1222 vaccination. The CDR3 sequence is CATQNRGLGETQYF. CDR3 bases: TGTGCCACCCAAAACAGGGGTTTGGGTGAGACCCAGTACTTC.